This T cell receptor (beta chain) was observed in a study of cytomegalovirus exposure and HLA in healthy donors (dated by TCRdb to about 2017). Looking at the study overall: An earlier analysis of approximately 640 of the donors reported approximately 300 Gb of sequence data and 117 million unique TCR beta sequences from about 200 million T cells. Rather than drawing on any new phenotypic data, the later analysis identified candidate immune exposures from TCR beta sequences and the way those sequences occurred across donors. In a later genetic analysis, genome-wide SNP genotypes for about three fifths of the roughly 670 donors were used, and that subset was treated as a discovery cohort. The number of typed donors differed by locus: about 629-630 for A, B, C, DRB1 and DQB1; some 500 for DQA1; some 590 for DPA1; and some 430 for DPB1. Every discovery cohort repertoire had been produced on one sequencing platform. The study combined high-throughput TCR immunosequencing, statistical association of individual TCRs with disease status, and machine learning to predict cytomegalovirus infection status. A separate validation cohort of more than 100 different subjects was used in addition to the approximately 670-subject first cohort. Four to six DR-DQ haplotypes were handled as single units for association and clustering, since linkage in the cohort was strong. To decide whether each TCR beta V gene segment behaved as functional or pseudogenic, an earlier analysis of over 500 of the donors relied on high-throughput TCR beta sequencing. Among 300 to 500 genotyped donors of the cohort, an average of about 240,000 unique TCR beta nucleotide sequences was sequenced per donor, of which approximately 19% were non-productive. The T cell repertoires of under 750 subjects were profiled by immunosequencing and related to cytomegalovirus serostatus. A later analysis re-analyzed previously published TCR beta repertoires from approximately 670 donors and added high-resolution HLA genotyping to study TCR occurrence patterns. Of the roughly 400 genotyped donors, about 80% fell in the genetic ancestry cluster associated with self-reported Caucasian donors. Donor age, sex, ethnicity and CMV serostatus were compiled together with the repertoire data. An early release that covered 500 to 800 HLA-typed donors contained about 290 gigabases of sequencing data and about 84 million unique TCR sequences. HLA typing covered class I and class II loci at four-digit resolution. The aim of the study was to test whether cataloging public T cell receptors could identify signatures of past pathogen exposure. General study outcomes and caveats: In a later analysis, HLA-associated TCR beta chains showed more clonal expansion and lower generation probabilities than non-associated chains that were equally common. Only TCR beta chains were sequenced in this cohort, and the absence of alpha or paired-chain data limited detectable features. When HLA alleles, especially DR and DQ, strongly co-occurred, TCR associations were difficult to assign to individual alleles. Linkage disequilibrium might explain the correlated functional status among segregating V segments, but an unknown experimental factor could not be ruled out. About 17 rarely observed V segments, including chromosome 9 orphons, were excluded from the earlier analysis of several hundred of the donors because counts were too low. While some public TCRs were present in many individuals, most TCR sequences turned up only very rarely across donors. A further reported finding was that TCR beta sequences accurately predicted the HLA-A and HLA-B alleles for most subjects in the first cohort. In both the original and validation cohorts, the classifier was reported to diagnose cytomegalovirus status with high specificity and sensitivity. Because the 87-base-pair reads could not distinguish some IMGT-functional V segments, including TRBV6-2 and TRBV6-3, those segments were excluded. Because HLA typing was missing for some donors at each locus, association tests included only the typed subset. In a later analysis, several top co-occurrence clusters were reported to appear linked to parvovirus B19, influenza, CMV and Epstein-Barr virus. In an earlier analysis of 587 of the donors, most TCR beta V segments were observed in productive rearrangements about 87% or about 30% of the time, broadly matching IMGT annotations. The authors suggested that the approach could potentially be generalized to other disease states and immunological phenotypes. A few of the identified cytomegalovirus-associated TCR beta chains were confirmed in vitro to be specific for cytomegalovirus antigens. A later analysis associated 16,951 TCR beta sequences with specific HLA alleles at a false discovery rate of 0.05. Immune exposure information for the cohort was limited to CMV serostatus. The sequencing pipeline was judged likely to have produced a cluster of highly shared sequence variants as a technical artifact. V-gene and J-gene trimming of TCR beta chains was associated with a missense DCLRE1C variant in a later genetic analysis, and the association was replicated in an independent cohort. In a later genetic analysis, fewer N-insertions in productive TCRs were reported among donors in an Asian-associated ancestry cluster than the roughly 700-donor mean. A later analysis found that most CMV-associated TCR beta chains appeared HLA-restricted, with HLA associations seemingly driven largely by CMV exposure. The study gave a list of under 200 TCR beta chains associated with cytomegalovirus. Presence/absence analyses assumed roughly uniform sequencing depth across donors, an assumption that may not hold. In a later analysis, the rate of TCR association differed among HLA loci, with DRB1 alleles having the most associated TCRs and HLA-C alleles having the fewest.

In total, fewer than 750 healthy bone marrow donors made up the cohort. At the time of sampling, every cohort member was nominally healthy, though immune exposures that went unrecorded were likely present. Of the roughly 630 cohort members, more than 250 had a positive CMV serostatus and approximately 400 had a negative one, while no CMV serostatus was recorded for the donor. A peripheral blood sample was collected from each donor, and TCR beta sequencing was performed on peripheral blood mononuclear cells. Genomic DNA was extracted from the blood cell samples with the Qiagen DNeasy Blood Extraction Kit. Libraries were prepared through the immunoSEQ multiplex PCR assay. For the multiplex PCR, a mixture combining 60 forward primers for TCR Vbeta segments and 13 reverse primers for TCR Jbeta segments was used. A multiplex PCR assay on genomic DNA amplified the CDR3 region of rearranged TCR beta genes. On the Illumina HiSeq System, the amplified TCR beta libraries were sequenced as 87-base-pair reads. As for how the authors treated the data: A later analysis tallied around 82 million unique TCR beta chains across the 700 or so repertoires, and about 10 million of those chains were shared by two or more donors. Raw reads were error-corrected and collapsed into unique sequences with a nearest-neighbor algorithm that merged closely related sequences to remove PCR and sequencing errors. Alignment of CDR3 sequences to IMGT reference sequences was used to assign V, D and J gene segments. Each retained sequence needed at least a six-nucleotide match to both a V gene segment and a J gene segment. Rearrangements were classified as productive when the CDR3 lacked stop codons and remained in frame with V and J, and all other rearrangements were classified as non-productive. Following IMGT convention, CDR3 was defined as the stretch from the second conserved V-encoded cysteine up to the conserved J-encoded phenylalanine. Sequences without an unambiguous match to a single V gene segment were excluded from the earlier analysis of over 500 of the donors. In an earlier analysis of 450 to 750 of the donors, a V segment was called functional when productive rearrangements were above 56.7%, and segregating when the standard deviation between donors exceeded 5%. A statistical classification framework was developed to diagnose cytomegalovirus status using the catalog of TCR beta chain sequences. In a later analysis, TCR nucleotide sequences were compared against IMGT/GENE-DB human TR gene sequences so that V and J genes could be assigned. Using the TCRdist pipeline, a later analysis assigned CDR3 sequences along with most-parsimonious VDJ recombination scenarios. In a later analysis, every TCR beta chain was defined by the combination of its CDR3 amino acid sequence and its V-gene family, and reads without a unique V-gene family were dropped. To address suspected cross-contamination and a sequencing artifact, a later analysis removed several hundred highly shared, low-generation-probability nucleotide sequences. In a later analysis, a clonal expansion index for each public chain was calculated from normalized within-repertoire ranks of inferred template counts. In a later analysis, generation probabilities were computed using a VDJ recombination model fitted to out-of-frame rearrangements, and the results were checked against IGoR. In a later analysis, TCR-TCR, TCR-HLA and TCR-CMV co-occurrence was scored with hypergeometric tests, and a repertoire-size bias correction was applied to TCR pairs. To estimate false discovery rates, a later analysis permuted the HLA or CMV assignments 20 times. In a later analysis, co-occurring TCRs were grouped using DBSCAN, and TCRdist sequence similarity was added for clustering within HLA-allele-positive subsets. For co-occurrence clustering, repertoires with fewer than 30,000 or more than 120,000 public chains were excluded, along with four to six repertoires with anomalous nucleotide sharing. The table comes from immuneACCESS by way of TCRdb, which keeps in-frame sequences with V and J called. Part of the clones is missing from these tables; in studies checked, under half for an unresolved V gene and the rest for unknown reasons. For V, J and clone size, that table is used; D and trimming come from the DNA. The sample yields 150,000 to 200,000 clones; 72% were counted once. The ten largest account for roughly 2.5% of the sample.

As for this clone: Its antigen is not yet known. One base away there is no much larger clone; base qualities are not given.

V is cut by 0 bases and J by 4 bases, and the space between the germline ends is 18 bases. The CDR1 and CDR2 encoded by the germline V gene are SGHRS and YFSETQ. Counted from cysteine to phenylalanine, this CDR3 has 17 amino acids. Here the CDR3 DNA is all that survives: 51 bases in frame from base 1. This sequence originates from a human donor in good health. Source material: PBMCs. This chain joins TRBV5-1 to TRBJ2-3; the D gene is perhaps TRBD2, from 6 matching bases. The CDR3 reads as follows: CASSLVAVRRDSDTQYF. The DNA is TGCGCCAGCAGCTTGGTTGCGGTTCGCCGGGACTCAGATACGCAGTATTTT. The reference TRBV5-1 and TRBJ2-3 proteins fill in what lies around the CDR3, so the full variable domain reads KAGVTQTPRYLIKTRGQQVTLSCSPISGHRSVSWYQQTPGQGLQFLFEYFSETQRNKGNFPGRFSGRQFSNSRSEMNVSTLELGDSALYLCASSLVAVRRDSDTQYFGPGTRLTVL.